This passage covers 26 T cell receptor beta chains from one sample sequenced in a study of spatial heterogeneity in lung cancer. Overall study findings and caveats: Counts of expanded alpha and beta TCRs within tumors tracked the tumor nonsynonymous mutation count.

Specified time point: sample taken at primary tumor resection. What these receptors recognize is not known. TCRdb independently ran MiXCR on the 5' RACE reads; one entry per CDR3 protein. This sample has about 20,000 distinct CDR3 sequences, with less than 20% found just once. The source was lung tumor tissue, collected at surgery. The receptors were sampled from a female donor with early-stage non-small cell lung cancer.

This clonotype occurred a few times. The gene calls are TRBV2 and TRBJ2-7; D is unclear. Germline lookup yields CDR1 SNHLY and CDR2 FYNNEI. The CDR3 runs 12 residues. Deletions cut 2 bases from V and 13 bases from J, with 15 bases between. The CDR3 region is CASSESGTPGYF. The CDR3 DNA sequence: TGTGCCAGCAGTGAATCGGGCACTCCTGGATACTTC.

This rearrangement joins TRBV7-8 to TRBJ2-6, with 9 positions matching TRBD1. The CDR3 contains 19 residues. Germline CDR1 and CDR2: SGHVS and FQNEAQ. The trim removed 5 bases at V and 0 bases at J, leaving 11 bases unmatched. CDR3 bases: TGTGCCAGCAGCCCTACGACCGGGACAGGGCTCTCTGGGGCCAACGTCCTGACTTTC. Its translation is CASSPTTGTGLSGANVLTF.

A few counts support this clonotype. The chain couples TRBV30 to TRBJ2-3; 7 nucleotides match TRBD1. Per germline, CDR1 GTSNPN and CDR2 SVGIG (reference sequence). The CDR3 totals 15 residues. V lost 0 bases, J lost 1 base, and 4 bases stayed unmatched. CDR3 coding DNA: TGTGCCTGGAGTGTACTAGGACAGGGCACAGATACGCAGTATTTT. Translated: CAWSVLGQGTDTQYF.

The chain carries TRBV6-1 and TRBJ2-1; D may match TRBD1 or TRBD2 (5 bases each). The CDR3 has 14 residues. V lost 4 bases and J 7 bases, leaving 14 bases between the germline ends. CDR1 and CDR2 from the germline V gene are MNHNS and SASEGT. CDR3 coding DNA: TGTGCCAGCAGTGTAAGAGAGGGGTTGAATGAGCAGTTCTTC. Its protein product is CASSVREGLNEQFF.

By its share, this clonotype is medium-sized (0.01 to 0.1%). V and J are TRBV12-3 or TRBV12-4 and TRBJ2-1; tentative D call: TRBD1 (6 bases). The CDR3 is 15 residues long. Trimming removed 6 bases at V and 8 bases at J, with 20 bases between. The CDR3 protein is CASRLDRTSGDEQFF. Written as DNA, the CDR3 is TGTGCCAGCAGACTTGACAGGACCTCCGGCGATGAGCAGTTCTTC.

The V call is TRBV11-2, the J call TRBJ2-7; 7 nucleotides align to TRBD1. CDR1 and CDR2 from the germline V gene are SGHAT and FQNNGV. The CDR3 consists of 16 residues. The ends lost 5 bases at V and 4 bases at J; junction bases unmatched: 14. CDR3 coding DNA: TGTGCCAGCAGCCCGCACACCGGGACAGAGCTTTACGAGCAGTACTTC. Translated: CASSPHTGTELYEQYF.

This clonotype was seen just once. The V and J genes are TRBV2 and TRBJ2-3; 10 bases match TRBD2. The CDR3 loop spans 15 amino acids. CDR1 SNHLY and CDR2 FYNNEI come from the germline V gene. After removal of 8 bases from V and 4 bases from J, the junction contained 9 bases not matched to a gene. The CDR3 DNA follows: TGTGCCAGCGGTTCTAGCGGGAGTGGAGCAGATACGCAGTATTTT. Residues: CASGSSGSGADTQYF. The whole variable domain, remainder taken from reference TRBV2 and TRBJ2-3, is EPEVTQTPSHQVTQMGQEVILRCVPISNHLYFYWYRQILGQKVEFLVSFYNNEISEKSEIFDDQFSVERPDGSNFTLKIRSTKLEDSAMYFCASGSSGSGADTQYFGPGTRLTVL.

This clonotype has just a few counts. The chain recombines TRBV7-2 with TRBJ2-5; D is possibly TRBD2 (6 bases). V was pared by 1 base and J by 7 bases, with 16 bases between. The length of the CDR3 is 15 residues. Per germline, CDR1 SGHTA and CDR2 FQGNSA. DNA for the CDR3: TGTGCCAGCAGCTTAGTTGTGGATCAGGGAGGGACCCAGTACTTC. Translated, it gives CASSLVVDQGGTQYF.

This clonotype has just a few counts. The CDR3 DNA reads as TGCAGTGCCAGTCAGGGATTTTCCTACGAGCAGTACTTC. This encodes CSASQGFSYEQYF. The chain uses TRBV20-1 and TRBJ2-7; TRBD1 is a possible D gene (5 bases). Per germline, CDR1 DFQATT and CDR2 SNEGSKA (reference sequence). CDR3 length: 13 residues. V dropped 6 bases and J dropped 1 base, with 13 bases sitting between them.

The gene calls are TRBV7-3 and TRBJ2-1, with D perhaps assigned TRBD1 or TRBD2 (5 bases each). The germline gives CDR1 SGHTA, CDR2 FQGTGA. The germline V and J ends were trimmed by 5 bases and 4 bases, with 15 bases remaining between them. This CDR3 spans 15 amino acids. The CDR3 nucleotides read TGTGCCAGCAGCCCCGGGGTGGGACGGTACAATGAGCAGTTCTTC. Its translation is CASSPGVGRYNEQFF.

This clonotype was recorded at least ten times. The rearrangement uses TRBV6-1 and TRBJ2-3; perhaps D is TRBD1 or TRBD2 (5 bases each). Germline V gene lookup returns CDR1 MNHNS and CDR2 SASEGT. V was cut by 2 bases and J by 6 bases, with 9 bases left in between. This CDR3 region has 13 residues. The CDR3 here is CASSEQRGDTQYF. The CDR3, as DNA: TGTGCCAGCAGTGAACAGAGGGGTGATACGCAGTATTTT.

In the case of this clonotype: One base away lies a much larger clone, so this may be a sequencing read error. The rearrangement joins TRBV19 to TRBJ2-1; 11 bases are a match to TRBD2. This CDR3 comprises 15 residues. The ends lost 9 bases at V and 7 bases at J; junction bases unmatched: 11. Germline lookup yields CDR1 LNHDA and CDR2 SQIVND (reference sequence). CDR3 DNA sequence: TGTGCCAGACACCCGGGACTAGCGGAGTGGAATGAGCAGTTCTTC. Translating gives CARHPGLAEWNEQFF.

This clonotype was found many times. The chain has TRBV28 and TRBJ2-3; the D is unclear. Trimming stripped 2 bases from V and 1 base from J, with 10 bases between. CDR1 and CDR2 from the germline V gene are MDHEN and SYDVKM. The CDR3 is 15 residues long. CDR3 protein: CASSLGQRRTDTQYF. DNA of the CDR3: TGTGCCAGCAGTTTAGGGCAGAGACGCACAGATACGCAGTATTTT.

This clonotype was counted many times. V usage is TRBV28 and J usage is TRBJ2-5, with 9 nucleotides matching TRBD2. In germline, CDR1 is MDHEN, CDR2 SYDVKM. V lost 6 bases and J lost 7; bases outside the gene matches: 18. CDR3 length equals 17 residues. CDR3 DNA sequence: TGTGCCAGCAGCTTCCACCCAGTTGGGACTAGCATCACGACCCAGTACTTC. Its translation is CASSFHPVGTSITTQYF.

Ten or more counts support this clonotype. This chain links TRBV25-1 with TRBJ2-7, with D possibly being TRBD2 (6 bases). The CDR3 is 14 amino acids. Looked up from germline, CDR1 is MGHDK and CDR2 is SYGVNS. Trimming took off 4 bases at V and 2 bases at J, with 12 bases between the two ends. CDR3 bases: TGTGCCAGCAGTGTCCGGGACTTGACCTACGAGCAGTACTTC. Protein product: CASSVRDLTYEQYF.

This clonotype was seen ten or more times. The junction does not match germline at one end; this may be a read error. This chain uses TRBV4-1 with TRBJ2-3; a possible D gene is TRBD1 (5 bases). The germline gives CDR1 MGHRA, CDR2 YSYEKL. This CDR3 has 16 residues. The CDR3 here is CASTQRTPTSTDTQYF. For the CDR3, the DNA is TGCGCCAGCACCCAAAGGACACCTACTAGCACAGATACGCAGTATTTT.

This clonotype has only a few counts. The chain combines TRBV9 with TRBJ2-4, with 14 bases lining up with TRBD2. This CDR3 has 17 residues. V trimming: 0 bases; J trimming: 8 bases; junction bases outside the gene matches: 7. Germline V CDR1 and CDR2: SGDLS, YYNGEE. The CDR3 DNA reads TGTGCCAGCAGCGTAGCGGGGACTAGCGGGAGAGGGGACATTCAGTACTTC. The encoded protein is CASSVAGTSGRGDIQYF.

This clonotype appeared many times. As DNA, the CDR3 is TGTGCCAGCAGTGAAGAAGCTTTCCTGTCAGGGGACCAGCCCCAGCATTTT. This codes for CASSEEAFLSGDQPQHF. The V call is TRBV2, the J call TRBJ1-5, with D perhaps TRBD1 (6 bases). Germline assignment: CDR1 SNHLY and CDR2 FYNNEI. V was cut by 1 base and J by 7 bases, with 20 bases left in between. CDR3 size: 17 residues.

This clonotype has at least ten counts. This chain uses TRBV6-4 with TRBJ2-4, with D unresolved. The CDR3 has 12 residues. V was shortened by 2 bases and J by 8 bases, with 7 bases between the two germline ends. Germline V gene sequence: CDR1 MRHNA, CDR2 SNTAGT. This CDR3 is CASSDAEDIQYF. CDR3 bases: TGTGCCAGCAGTGACGCAGAGGACATTCAGTACTTC.

This CDR3 reads CSAKGPKISYEQYF. CDR3 coding DNA: TGCAGCGCGAAAGGACCAAAGATCTCCTACGAGCAGTACTTC. The V call is TRBV20-1, the J call TRBJ2-7, with unresolved D. The germline V gene encodes CDR1 DFQATT and CDR2 SNEGSKA (reference sequence). This CDR3 is 14 amino acids long.

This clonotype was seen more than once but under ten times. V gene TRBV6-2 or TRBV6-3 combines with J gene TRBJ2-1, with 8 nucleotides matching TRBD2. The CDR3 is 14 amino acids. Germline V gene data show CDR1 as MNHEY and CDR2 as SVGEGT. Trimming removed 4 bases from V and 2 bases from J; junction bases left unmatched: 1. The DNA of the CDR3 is TGTGCCAGCAGTTCAGCGGGGGCCTACAATGAGCAGTTCTTC. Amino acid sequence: CASSSAGAYNEQFF.

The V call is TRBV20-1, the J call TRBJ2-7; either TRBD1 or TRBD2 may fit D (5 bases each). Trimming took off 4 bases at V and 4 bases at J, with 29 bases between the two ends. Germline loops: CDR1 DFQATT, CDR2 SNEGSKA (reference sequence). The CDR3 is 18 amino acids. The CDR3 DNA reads TGCAGTGCTAAACAAACTTTCCGAGGTGGGACCGGTCTGTACGAGCAGTACTTC. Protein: CSAKQTFRGGTGLYEQYF.

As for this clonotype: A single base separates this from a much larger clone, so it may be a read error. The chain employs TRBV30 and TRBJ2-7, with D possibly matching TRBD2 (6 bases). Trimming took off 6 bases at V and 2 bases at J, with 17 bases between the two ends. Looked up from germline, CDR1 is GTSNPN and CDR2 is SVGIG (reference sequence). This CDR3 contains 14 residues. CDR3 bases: TGTGCCTGTAGGCCCGTGGGACTCACCTACGAGCAGTACTTC. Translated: CACRPVGLTYEQYF.

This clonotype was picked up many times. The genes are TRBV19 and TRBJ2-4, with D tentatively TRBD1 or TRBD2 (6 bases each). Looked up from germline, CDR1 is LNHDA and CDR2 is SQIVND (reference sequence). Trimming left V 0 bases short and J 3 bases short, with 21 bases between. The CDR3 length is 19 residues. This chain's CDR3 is CASSIDLGGSDLSKNIQYF. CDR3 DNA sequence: TGTGCCAGTAGTATAGATCTGGGGGGCAGCGATTTGAGCAAAAACATTCAGTACTTC.

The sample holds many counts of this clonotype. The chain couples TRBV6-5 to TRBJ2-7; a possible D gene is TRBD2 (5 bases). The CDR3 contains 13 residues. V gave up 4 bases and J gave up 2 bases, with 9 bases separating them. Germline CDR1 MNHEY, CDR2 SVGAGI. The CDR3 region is CASSSLGTYEQYF. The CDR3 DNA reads TGTGCCAGCAGTTCCCTCGGGACCTACGAGCAGTACTTC.

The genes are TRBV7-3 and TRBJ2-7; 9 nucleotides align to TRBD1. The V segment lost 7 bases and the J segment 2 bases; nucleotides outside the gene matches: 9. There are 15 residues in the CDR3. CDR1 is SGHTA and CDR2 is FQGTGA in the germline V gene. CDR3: CASTHRQGVTYEQYF. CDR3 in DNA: TGTGCCAGCACCCATCGACAGGGGGTTACCTACGAGCAGTACTTC.